Listed below are T cell receptor beta chains from one sample, sequenced in a study of shared clonotypes between healthy human individuals. Repertoires were generated with immunoSEQ multiplex PCR, while TCRdb's copy carries only in-frame clones and drops some. The table shows roughly 2,000,000 clones, with around 96% occurring only once. The sample consisted of naive CD8+ T cells sorted from blood. These receptors were collected from a man between 18 and 29 years old in good health. Both conserved end residues are part of each CDR3. A D gene is named only where the DNA matches it firmly. Size is omitted from some rows. Given values are once, few, many or a class for expanded clones.

clone_size j_call d_call v_call cdr3_aa cdr3_nt
. TRBJ2-7 . TRBV6-6 CASSYSDSYEQYF TGTGCCAGCAGTTACTCCGACAGCTACGAGCAGTACTTC
. TRBJ2-3 TRBD1 TRBV27 CASSFGQGTDTQYF TGTGCCAGCAGTTTCGGACAGGGGACAGATACGCAGTATTTT
. TRBJ2-5 TRBD2 TRBV5-1 CASSFKLGGLAAQETQYF TGCGCCAGCAGCTTTAAGTTGGGGGGACTAGCGGCACAAGAGACCCAGTACTTC
. TRBJ1-4 . TRBV7-9 CASSLARQGSEKLFF TGTGCCAGCAGCTTAGCGCGGCAGGGGAGTGAAAAACTGTTTTTT
. TRBJ2-3 TRBD2 TRBV5-1 CASSLASLAGTDTQYF TGCGCCAGCAGCTTGGCAAGCCTAGCGGGCACAGATACGCAGTATTTT
. TRBJ2-7 . TRBV4-1 CASSQDFVRQSSYEQYF TGCGCCAGCAGCCAAGACTTTGTGAGACAAAGCTCCTACGAGCAGTACTTC
. TRBJ2-7 . TRBV10-2 CASSARGASYEQYF TGCGCCAGCAGTGCACGGGGCGCGTCCTACGAGCAGTACTTC
few TRBJ1-3 TRBD1 TRBV19 CASSWTGEFGNTIYF TGTGCCAGTAGTTGGACAGGGGAGTTTGGAAACACCATATATTTT
. TRBJ1-5 . TRBV4-3 CASSQLTHPNQPQHF TGCGCCAGCAGCCAACTAACTCATCCCAATCAGCCCCAGCATTTT
. TRBJ1-2 . TRBV5-4 CASSFSQVNGYTF TGTGCCAGCAGCTTTTCCCAGGTCAATGGCTACACCTTC
. TRBJ2-2 . TRBV5-6 CASSLGSEAGELFF TGTGCCAGCAGCTTGGGGTCGGAGGCCGGGGAGCTGTTTTTT
. TRBJ2-4 TRBD2 TRBV4-1 CASSQDLAEKNIQYF TGCGCCAGCAGCCAAGATCTAGCGGAGAAAAACATTCAGTACTTC
. TRBJ2-5 . TRBV6-6 CASSYGETQYF TGTGCCAGCAGTTATGGCGAGACCCAGTACTTC
. TRBJ1-1 . TRBV7-9 CASSSSDGWNTEAFF TGTGCCAGCAGCTCGTCGGATGGGTGGAACACTGAAGCTTTCTTT
. TRBJ2-1 . TRBV7-6 CASSPTILPAYNEQFF TGTGCCAGCAGCCCCACTATTCTTCCCGCATACAATGAGCAGTTCTTC
. TRBJ1-2 . TRBV19 CASTMAGGSYGYTF TGTGCCAGTACTATGGCCGGAGGGTCCTATGGCTACACCTTC
. TRBJ2-2 . TRBV27 CASSFQAVWDTGELFF TGTGCCAGCAGTTTCCAGGCGGTATGGGACACCGGGGAGCTGTTTTTT
. TRBJ1-5 . TRBV2 CASSEQQGQIQPQHF TGTGCCAGCAGTGAACAACAGGGACAAATTCAGCCCCAGCATTTT
. TRBJ1-1 . TRBV6-5 CASSWGERTEAFF TGTGCCAGCAGTTGGGGTGAAAGGACTGAAGCTTTCTTT
. TRBJ2-7 . TRBV6-1 CASSEDPVSSYEQYF TGTGCCAGCAGTGAAGATCCAGTAAGCTCCTACGAGCAGTACTTC
. TRBJ1-1 . TRBV5-4 CASSFGGGTEAFF TGTGCCAGCAGCTTCGGGGGTGGAACTGAAGCTTTCTTT
. TRBJ1-2 . TRBV5-4 CASSWDEGNGYTF TGTGCCAGCAGCTGGGACGAGGGTAATGGCTACACCTTC
. TRBJ2-7 . TRBV9 CASSVDGNAYEQYF TGTGCCAGCAGCGTAGACGGTAACGCCTACGAGCAGTACTTC
. TRBJ2-1 . TRBV6-5 CASRSFNRDNEQFF TGTGCCAGCAGGTCGTTCAACCGCGACAATGAGCAGTTCTTC
. TRBJ2-2 TRBD2 TRBV4-3 CASSHPLAGGGTGELFF TGCGCCAGCAGCCACCCCCTAGCGGGGGGTGGCACCGGGGAGCTGTTTTTT
once TRBJ1-5 . TRBV11-2 CASSSGGINQPQHF TGTGCCAGCAGCTCGGGAGGGATCAATCAGCCCCAGCATTTT
. TRBJ2-1 TRBD2 TRBV7-8 CASSLASGGPIRYNEQFF TGTGCCAGCAGCTTAGCTAGCGGGGGGCCCATCCGGTACAATGAGCAGTTCTTC
. TRBJ1-1 . TRBV14 CASSHGGGTEAFF TGTGCCAGCAGCCACGGGGGGGGCACTGAAGCTTTCTTT
. TRBJ2-7 . TRBV6-5 CASSYSSGPEQYF TGTGCCAGCAGTTACTCGAGTGGGCCCGAGCAGTACTTC
. TRBJ2-2 TRBD1 TRBV4-3 CASSQGTGANGELFF TGCGCCAGCAGCCAAGGGACAGGGGCTAACGGGGAGCTGTTTTTT
once TRBJ2-7 TRBD1 TRBV7-9 CASSLVGTGGNEQYF TGTGCCAGCAGCTTAGTCGGGACAGGGGGCAACGAGCAGTACTTC
. TRBJ1-2 TRBD1 TRBV27 CASSVTGGLKGYTF TGTGCCAGCAGTGTCACAGGGGGCTTGAAAGGCTACACCTTC
. TRBJ2-1 . TRBV10-3 CAIGNGSSYNEQFF TGTGCCATTGGGAACGGGAGCTCCTACAATGAGCAGTTCTTC
. TRBJ2-7 TRBD2 TRBV7-2 CASSVGLAAYEQYF TGTGCCAGCAGCGTGGGACTAGCGGCCTACGAGCAGTACTTC
. TRBJ2-5 TRBD1 TRBV13 CASSLGDRAQETQYF TGTGCCAGCAGCTTAGGGGACAGGGCGCAAGAGACCCAGTACTTC
. TRBJ1-5 TRBD1 TRBV7-2 CASSPSPNRLTGVNQPQHF TGTGCCAGCAGCCCCTCCCCTAACCGTCTGACAGGGGTTAATCAGCCCCAGCATTTT
. TRBJ2-2 . TRBV5-1 CASSGGPTGELFF TGCGCCAGCAGCGGCGGGCCCACCGGGGAGCTGTTTTTT
. TRBJ1-1 . TRBV4-1 CASSPTMRGDGTEAFF TGCGCCAGCAGCCCAACTATGCGAGGGGACGGCACTGAAGCTTTCTTT
. TRBJ1-4 . TRBV10-3 CAISESWDTWNEKLFF TGTGCCATCAGTGAGTCTTGGGATACGTGGAATGAAAAACTGTTTTTT
. TRBJ2-4 . TRBV7-8 CASSLGQGFNIQYF TGTGCCAGCAGCTTAGGCCAGGGTTTCAACATTCAGTACTTC
. TRBJ2-1 TRBD1 TRBV2 CAVKKGTGNEQFF TGTGCCGTTAAGAAGGGGACAGGGAATGAGCAGTTCTTC
. TRBJ2-1 . TRBV27 CASSFIPPRGSNEQFF TGTGCCAGCAGTTTTATTCCCCCCCGGGGGTCCAATGAGCAGTTCTTC
. TRBJ1-1 . TRBV7-2 CASSFWESTEAFF TGTGCCAGCAGCTTTTGGGAGAGCACTGAAGCTTTCTTT
. TRBJ1-2 . TRBV13 CASSLEGNYGYTF TGTGCCAGCAGCTTAGAGGGTAACTATGGCTACACCTTC